Below are 28 T cell receptor beta chains sequenced from a single sample in a study of technical replicates of blood from several donors. Produced via immunoSEQ multiplex PCR; TCRdb's table is partial and in-frame only. The sample includes more than 80,000 clones, about 95% seen only once; the top ten take 0.34%. The sequenced sample consisted of T cells isolated from PBMCs. Receptors were obtained from a human donor in good health.

The chain links TRBV7-8 to TRBJ2-6; no clear D gene. This CDR3 comprises 12 residues. With 7 bases removed from V and 2 bases from J, the gap between germline ends came to 3 bases. Per germline, CDR1 SGHVS and CDR2 FQNEAQ. CDR3 bases: TGTGCCAGCAACACTGGGGCCAACGTCCTGACTTTC. It yields the protein CASNTGANVLTF.

V usage is TRBV5-1 and J usage is TRBJ2-7; D call uncertain. V was shortened by 0 bases and J by 4 bases, with 14 bases between the two germline ends. Germline CDR1 is SGHRS and CDR2 is YFSETQ. CDR3 length equals 15 residues. DNA of the CDR3: TGCGCCAGCAGCTTGGGAGACAAAGCTATTTACGAGCAGTACTTC. Amino acids: CASSLGDKAIYEQYF. Based on the CDR3 plus reference TRBV5-1 and TRBJ2-7, the full variable domain is KAGVTQTPRYLIKTRGQQVTLSCSPISGHRSVSWYQQTPGQGLQFLFEYFSETQRNKGNFPGRFSGRQFSNSRSEMNVSTLELGDSALYLCASSLGDKAIYEQYFGPGTRLTVT.

This chain links TRBV27 with TRBJ2-1; perhaps TRBD2 as D (6 bases). V shed 4 bases and J shed 0 bases, with 13 bases lying between them. This CDR3 spans 16 amino acids. Germline CDR1 reads MNHEY; CDR2 reads SMNVEV (reference sequence). Here the CDR3 reads CASSSSWGDSYNEQFF. Here the CDR3 DNA reads TGTGCCAGCAGTTCGTCCTGGGGGGACTCCTACAATGAGCAGTTCTTC.

The chain recombines TRBV28 with TRBJ2-7; TRBD1 matches at 8 bases. With 6 bases clipped from V and 6 bases from J, the junction kept 10 bases outside the gene matches. This CDR3 is 14 amino acids long. Germline CDR1 reads MDHEN; CDR2 reads SYDVKM. CDR3 sequence reads: CASSPLGQGPEQYF. DNA of the CDR3: TGTGCCAGCAGCCCTTTAGGACAGGGACCCGAGCAGTACTTC.

The chain joins TRBV7-9 to TRBJ1-1, with D uncertain. Germline V gene sequence: CDR1 SEHNR, CDR2 FQNEAQ (reference sequence). This CDR3 has 15 residues. V was shortened by 1 base and J by 0 bases, with 9 bases between the two germline ends. The DNA for the CDR3 is TGTGCCAGCAGCTTAGATGGCTCCATGAACACTGAAGCTTTCTTT. The encoded protein is CASSLDGSMNTEAFF.

This clone occurred once. The chain employs TRBV5-6 and TRBJ1-1; 9 nucleotides line up with TRBD1. This CDR3 comprises 15 residues. CDR1 is SGHDT and CDR2 is YYEEEE in the germline V gene. V shed 0 bases, J shed 6 bases, and the junction held 6 bases outside the gene matches. The CDR3 bases are TGTGCCAGCAGCTTGGGGACAGGGGTCTTAGCTGAAGCTTTCTTT. Its protein is CASSLGTGVLAEAFF.

This chain connects TRBV5-3 to TRBJ1-2; D is possibly TRBD1 (5 bases). TRBV5-3 is noted as an ORF with a role that remains uncertain. The CDR3 contains 14 residues. V was shortened by 4 bases and J by 4 bases, with 14 bases between the two germline ends. For the CDR3, the DNA is TGTGCCAGAAGCCCAGGGTACCCTCCCTATGGCTACACCTTC. This translates into CARSPGYPPYGYTF.

The rearrangement links TRBV10-3 to TRBJ2-7; D might be TRBD1 (6 bases). The germline V gene encodes CDR1 ENHRY and CDR2 SYGVKD. The CDR3 runs to 12 residues. V was trimmed by 8 bases and J by 2 bases, leaving 10 bases between them. The CDR3 DNA is TGTGCCATCCAGGACAGCGCCTACGAGCAGTACTTC. It is translated as CAIQDSAYEQYF.

The V and J genes are TRBV6-5 and TRBJ1-5; 7 nucleotides match TRBD1. The CDR3 consists of 15 residues. Germline CDR1 and CDR2: MNHEY and SVGAGI. With V trimmed by 0 bases and J by 7 bases, 6 bases remained unmatched. CDR3 region: CASSYSNTGVQPQHF. The CDR3 DNA sequence: TGTGCCAGCAGTTACTCGAACACAGGGGTCCAGCCCCAGCATTTT.

V usage is TRBV11-3 and J usage is TRBJ1-1, with D tentatively TRBD1 (6 bases). Trimming removed 0 bases at V and 6 bases at J, with 8 bases between. This CDR3 region has 13 residues. Germline assignment: CDR1 SGHNT and CDR2 YENEEA. The chain's CDR3 is CASSLDRGPEAFF. In nucleotides, the CDR3 is TGTGCCAGCAGCTTAGACAGGGGCCCTGAAGCTTTCTTT. The variable domain in full, with the rest retrieved from reference TRBV11-3 and TRBJ1-1, is EAGVVQSPRYKIIEKKQPVAFWCNPISGHNTLYWYLQNLGQGPELLIRYENEEAVDDSQLPKDRFSAERLKGVDSTLKIQPAELGDSAVYLCASSLDRGPEAFFGQGTRLTVV.

The chain couples TRBV9 to TRBJ1-2, with no clear D. The V end was cut by 3 bases, the J end by 4 bases, with 13 bases between. This CDR3 comprises 14 residues. Germline V gene lookup returns CDR1 SGDLS and CDR2 YYNGEE. The DNA for the CDR3 is TGTGCCAGCAGCGCCCGACTAGCCTCCTATGGCTACACCTTC. Its protein product is CASSARLASYGYTF.

The rearrangement joins TRBV27 to TRBJ2-2; D unclear. The CDR3 loop spans 15 amino acids. Per germline, CDR1 MNHEY and CDR2 SMNVEV (reference sequence). Trimming pared 2 bases from V and 4 bases from J, leaving 11 bases between. This chain's CDR3 is CASSLMVASTGELFF. DNA of the CDR3: TGTGCCAGCAGTTTAATGGTAGCCTCCACCGGGGAGCTGTTTTTT.

The chain couples TRBV5-6 to TRBJ2-7; 7 bases are a match to TRBD1. Germline CDR1 and CDR2: SGHDT and YYEEEE. The V segment lost 0 bases and the J segment 5 bases; nucleotides outside the gene matches: 2. The CDR3 has 13 amino acids. The CDR3 here is CASSLGQGHEQYF. CDR3 bases: TGTGCCAGCAGCTTGGGACAGGGCCACGAGCAGTACTTC.

The chain is built from TRBV6-5 and TRBJ1-2; D unresolved. The V end lost 0 bases, the J end lost 3 bases, and 14 bases lay between the germline ends. Germline V gene lookup returns CDR1 MNHEY and CDR2 SVGAGI. The CDR3 covers 16 residues. The CDR3 DNA sequence: TGTGCCAGCAGTTACTCTCTCGTCCTAGGCGACTATGGCTACACCTTC. It encodes CASSYSLVLGDYGYTF.

V is TRBV19 and J is TRBJ2-3; 10 bases map to TRBD2. The CDR3 consists of 17 residues. Germline CDR1 and CDR2: LNHDA and SQIVND (reference sequence). J lost 0 bases, V lost 4 bases, and 7 bases had no gene match. CDR3: CASSRLAGPWSTDTQYF. In DNA form, the CDR3 reads TGTGCCAGTAGTAGACTAGCGGGCCCTTGGAGCACAGATACGCAGTATTTT.

This chain connects TRBV6-6 to TRBJ2-7, with TRBD2 matching over 9 bases. The J segment lost 7 bases and the V segment lost 7 bases, leaving 5 bases of the junction unmatched. The CDR3 is made up of 12 amino acids. Germline V gene sequence: CDR1 MNHNY, CDR2 SVGAGI (reference sequence). CDR3 coding DNA: TGTGCCAGCACGCGGGAGGGTCGGGAGCAGTACTTC. This sequence encodes CASTREGREQYF.

This clone was observed a single time. This chain connects TRBV19 to TRBJ2-1; TRBD1 is a possible D gene (5 bases). Germline V gene data show CDR1 as LNHDA and CDR2 as SQIVND (reference sequence). V was cut by 5 bases and J by 6 bases, with 8 bases left in between. CDR3 length: 12 residues. CDR3 protein: CASSPRANEQFF. CDR3 coding DNA: TGTGCCAGTAGTCCCAGGGCCAATGAGCAGTTCTTC.

The CDR3 here is CASSPRQGGNTEAFF. CDR3 in DNA: TGTGCCAGCTCACCTCGACAGGGAGGAAACACTGAAGCTTTCTTT. This chain connects TRBV18 to TRBJ1-1; 7 bases align to TRBD1. Germline V gene lookup returns CDR1 KGHSH and CDR2 LQKENI. This CDR3 has 15 amino acids. V dropped 3 bases and J dropped 2; count of bases not matched to a gene: 6.

CDR3 coding DNA: TGTGCCAGCAGCTCGGGGAGAAACACTGAAGCTTTCTTT. It yields the protein CASSSGRNTEAFF. The rearrangement links TRBV27 to TRBJ1-1; D unresolved. The germline CDR1 and CDR2 sequences are MNHEY and SMNVEV (reference sequence). Trimming removed 6 bases at V and 2 bases at J, with 10 bases between. The CDR3 sequence is 13 residues long.

The rearrangement joins TRBV14 to TRBJ1-1; 7 nucleotides line up with TRBD1. V lost 4 bases and J lost 6; bases outside the gene matches: 5. The CDR3 runs to 13 residues. CDR1 is SGHDN, CDR2 FVKESK, per germline. The CDR3 region is CASSRYGTAEAFF. DNA of the CDR3: TGTGCCAGCAGCCGGTACGGGACAGCTGAAGCTTTCTTT.

The chain recombines TRBV9 with TRBJ2-7, with 8 bases aligning to TRBD2. V lost 3 bases, J lost 2 bases, and 4 bases stayed unmatched. Germline assignment: CDR1 SGDLS and CDR2 YYNGEE. This CDR3 spans 14 amino acids. CDR3 sequence (DNA): TGTGCCAGCAGCGCCAGCGGGGGCACCTACGAGCAGTACTTC. It specifies CASSASGGTYEQYF.

The chain couples TRBV5-4 to TRBJ1-3; D not resolved. Germline CDR1 SGHNT, CDR2 YYREEE (reference sequence). The CDR3 loop spans 14 amino acids. The V end was cut by 0 bases, the J end by 4 bases, with 8 bases between. CDR3 region: CASSLGAAGNTIYF. CDR3 coding DNA: TGTGCCAGCAGCTTGGGTGCAGCGGGAAACACCATATATTTT.

The chain uses TRBV13 and TRBJ1-2, with 7 bases fitting TRBD1. CDR1 is PRHDT, CDR2 FYEKMQ, per germline (reference sequence). The CDR3 extends over 12 amino acids. Trimming cost V 7 bases and J 8 bases; bases outside gene matches: 7. The CDR3 is CASMGQSQGYTF. CDR3 DNA sequence: TGTGCCAGCATGGGACAGTCCCAGGGCTACACCTTC.

This chain connects TRBV20-1 to TRBJ2-5; D uncertain. The V end was cut by 2 bases, the J end by 2 bases, with 3 bases between. Germline V gives CDR1 DFQATT, CDR2 SNEGSKA (reference sequence). The CDR3 consists of 11 residues. In DNA, the CDR3 is TGCAGTGCTAGACTTCAAGAGACCCAGTACTTC. Protein sequence: CSARLQETQYF.

The V and J genes are TRBV6-1 and TRBJ1-5, with 7 positions matching TRBD1. V dropped 4 bases and J dropped 5; count of bases not matched to a gene: 20. The V gene's germline CDR1 is MNHNS and CDR2 SASEGT. The CDR3 covers 19 residues. The CDR3 coding sequence is TGTGCCAGCAGTGCTAGGACAGGAGATATAGCAATCAGGGATCAGCCCCAGCATTTT. It is translated as CASSARTGDIAIRDQPQHF.

CDR3 protein: CASSYPGTATYEQYF. The CDR3 DNA follows: TGTGCCAGCAGCTATCCCGGGACAGCTACCTACGAGCAGTACTTC. This chain uses TRBV6-6 with TRBJ2-7, with TRBD1 matching over 7 bases. Per germline, CDR1 MNHNY and CDR2 SVGAGI (reference sequence). The CDR3 has 15 amino acids. V lost 6 bases to trimming and J lost 2 bases; unmatched junction nucleotides: 10.

The V gene is TRBV27, the J gene TRBJ2-7; possible D gene TRBD1, 6 bases. The germline CDR1 and CDR2 sequences are MNHEY and SMNVEV (reference sequence). The CDR3 is made up of 17 amino acids. Trimming pared 11 bases from V and 3 bases from J, leaving 29 bases between. CDR3 DNA: TGTGCCCAGGGGAAGGGTAGTTTATATAGTCTCGACTACGAGCAGTACTTC. The encoded protein is CAQGKGSLYSLDYEQYF.

The chain carries TRBV4-1 and TRBJ1-2; D is possibly TRBD1 (5 bases). The ends were cut back, 4 bases at V and 4 bases at J, with 16 bases in the middle. Germline V gives CDR1 MGHRA, CDR2 YSYEKL. The CDR3 contains 15 residues. The CDR3 sequence: CASSPDISSGYGYTF. CDR3 coding DNA: TGCGCCAGCAGCCCGGACATATCTTCTGGCTATGGCTACACCTTC.